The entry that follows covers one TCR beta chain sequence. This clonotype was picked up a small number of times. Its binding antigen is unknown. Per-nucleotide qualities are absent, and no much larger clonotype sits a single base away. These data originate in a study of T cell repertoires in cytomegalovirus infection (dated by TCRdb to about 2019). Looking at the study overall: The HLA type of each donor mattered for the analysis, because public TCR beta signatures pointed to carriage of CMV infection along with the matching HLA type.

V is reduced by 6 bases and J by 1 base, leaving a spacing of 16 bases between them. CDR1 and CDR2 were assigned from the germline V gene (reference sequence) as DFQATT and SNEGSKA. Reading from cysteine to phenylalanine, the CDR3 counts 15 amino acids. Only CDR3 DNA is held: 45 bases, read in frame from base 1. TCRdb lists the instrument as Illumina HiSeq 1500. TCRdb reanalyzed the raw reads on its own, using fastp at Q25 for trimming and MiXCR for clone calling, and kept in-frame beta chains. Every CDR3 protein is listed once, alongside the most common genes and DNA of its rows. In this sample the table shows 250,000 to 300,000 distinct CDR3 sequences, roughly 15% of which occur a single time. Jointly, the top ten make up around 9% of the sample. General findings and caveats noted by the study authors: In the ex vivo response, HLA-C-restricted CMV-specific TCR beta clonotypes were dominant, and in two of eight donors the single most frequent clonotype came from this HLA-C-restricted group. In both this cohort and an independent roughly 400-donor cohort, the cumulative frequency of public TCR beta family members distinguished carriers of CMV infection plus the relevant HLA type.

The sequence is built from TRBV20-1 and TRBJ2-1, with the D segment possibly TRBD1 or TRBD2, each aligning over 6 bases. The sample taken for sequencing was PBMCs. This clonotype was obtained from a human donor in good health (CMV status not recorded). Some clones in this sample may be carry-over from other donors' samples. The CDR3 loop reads CSAPGGRGSYNEQFF. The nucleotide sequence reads TGCAGTGCCCCTGGGGGGCGGGGTTCCTACAATGAGCAGTTCTTC.